These 5 T cell receptor beta chains share one sample of origin, sequenced in a study of T cells in tumors after PD-1 blockade. Time point noted: second of two pre-therapy site-matched biopsies around eight weeks apart. Libraries were prepared by immunoSEQ multiplex PCR; TCRdb keeps only in-frame clonotypes and omits some of them. The repertoire holds 2,000 or so clones, with roughly 70% as singletons. The starting material was tumor tissue, obtained before anti-PD-1 treatment. These receptors were taken from a human donor with basal cell carcinoma.

Judged by abundance, this clone is large. This chain links TRBV19 with TRBJ2-7; TRBD2 matches 8 bases. J was trimmed by 2 bases and V by 3 bases; bases with no gene match: 3. Germline V CDR1 and CDR2: LNHDA, SQIVND (reference sequence). The CDR3 loop spans 14 amino acids. In nucleotides, the CDR3 is TGTGCCAGTAGTATCGGCGGGGGGACCTACGAGCAGTACTTC. This codes for CASSIGGGTYEQYF. Full variable domain (rest looked up from reference TRBV19 and TRBJ2-7): DGGITQSPKYLFRKEGQNVTLSCEQNLNHDAMYWYRQDPGQGLRLIYYSQIVNDFQKGDIAEGYSVSREKKESFPLTVTSAQKNPTAFYLCASSIGGGTYEQYFGPGTRLTVT.

This chain links TRBV6-4 with TRBJ1-5; 12 positions match TRBD1. Unmatched junction bases numbered 6, after V lost 6 bases and J lost 0 bases. The CDR3 runs 17 residues. In germline, CDR1 is MRHNA, CDR2 SNTAGT. Written as DNA, the CDR3 is TGTGCCAGCAGCACCGGGACAGGGGGCTATAGCAATCAGCCCCAGCATTTT. It is translated as CASSTGTGGYSNQPQHF.

The chain carries TRBV7-8 and TRBJ2-2; tentatively, D is TRBD1 (6 bases). The V gene lost 8 bases and the J gene lost 1 base, with 11 bases spanning the gap. This CDR3 comprises 14 residues. The V gene's germline CDR1 is SGHVS and CDR2 FQNEAQ. The CDR3 reads CASLGQKNTGELFF. In nucleotides, the CDR3 is TGTGCCAGCCTAGGACAGAAGAACACCGGGGAGCTGTTTTTT.

The rearrangement uses TRBV27 and TRBJ1-4; 9 positions match TRBD1. Trimming cost V 8 bases and J 8 bases; bases outside gene matches: 12. Germline V gives CDR1 MNHEY, CDR2 SMNVEV (reference sequence). This CDR3 has 15 residues. The CDR3 spells CASGSQGAPGEKLFF. Written as DNA, the CDR3 is TGTGCCAGCGGATCACAGGGGGCGCCGGGAGAAAAACTGTTTTTT.

The genes are TRBV5-8 and TRBJ1-2, with 7 bases aligning to TRBD1. CDR3 length: 14 amino acids. Germline assignment: CDR1 SGHTS and CDR2 YDEGEE. J lost 7 bases, V lost 2 bases, and 8 bases had no gene match. Here the CDR3 DNA reads TGTGCCAGCAGCTTCCGTACAGGGGACGCTGGCTACACCTTC. Translation gives CASSFRTGDAGYTF.